The entry that follows covers one TCR beta chain sequence. This clone has more than one count but fewer than ten. Its antigen has not been determined. Per-base qualities were not stored, and no clone one base away is much larger. This entry is derived from a study of CD8+ T cells in alopecia areata (dated by TCRdb to 2016 to 2019). Describing the broader study: Treated patients were enrolled in an open-label pilot trial of oral tofacitinib at 5 to 10 mg twice daily for moderate-to-severe alopecia areata. Patients received tofacitinib for 6 to 18 months and were then followed off drug for 6 months to check for delayed response and recurrence. For the treated patients, the SALT score, which quantifies what percentage of scalp surface area is affected, served as the measure of disease severity. High-throughput TCRbeta sequencing was used to examine T cell clonal expansion in alopecia areata in both the C3H/HeJ mouse model and human patients. Human TCRbeta sequencing covered scalp tissue and sorted CD4+ and CD8+ peripheral blood T cells from patchy and totalis/universalis alopecia areata patients and healthy controls. Biopsies were taken from tofacitinib-treated patients at baseline and at 4 and 24 weeks of treatment, and a later scalp biopsy was taken in several of the tofacitinib-treated patients. Scalp clonality was compared among normal scalp (n=4), patchy alopecia areata scalp (n=8), and alopecia totalis/universalis scalp (n=8). The RNA source kit depended on sample type: the PAXgene miRNA kit for fixed scalp, the miRNeasy kit for PBMCs, and the RNeasy kit for mouse skin. Amplification of TCRbeta CDR3 regions was done by immunoSEQ multiplex PCR using 35 Vbeta forward primers and 13 Jbeta reverse primers. Study-level results and caveats: Tofacitinib significantly decreased scalp clonality and the number of expanded CD8+ clones among the top 100 scalp clones. The treated cohort was small, with a single nonresponder, so links between baseline CD8+ expansion and response need larger studies. Shared TCR sequences between patients were less evident than in mice, which may be partly attributable to HLA diversity in the patient population. During tofacitinib treatment, many expanded lesional clones remained in scalp and blood, and this persistence may partly explain relapse after treatment is stopped. Higher clonality and more expanded CD8+ clones were observed in lesional scalp than in normal scalp, particularly in alopecia totalis/universalis, a finding suggestive of antigenic drive. Unlike mouse skin, where gammadelta T cells dominate, normal human skin contains resident alphabeta T cells that get sequenced too, which complicates analysis of the scalp TCR repertoire.

Trimming removed 4 bases from V and 4 bases from J, leaving 10 bases between the germline ends. CDR1 and CDR2, per the germline V gene, are MNHEY and SVGAGI. Reading from cysteine to phenylalanine, the CDR3 counts 14 amino acids. The kept DNA is CDR3 alone, 42 bases in frame from the first base. Interpreted using the paper, the treatment or condition label stands for: oral pan-JAK inhibitor, 5-10 mg twice daily. From alopecia areata patients, peripheral blood was collected along with lesional scalp punch biopsies. After PBMCs were isolated by density centrifugation and stained for CD3, CD4 and CD8, a FACSAria was used to sort CD4+ and CD8+ T cells. The method behind the library was the immunoSEQ multiplex PCR assay. RNA was extracted from all samples and reverse transcribed into cDNA as template for TCR sequencing. First-strand cDNA was synthesized with SuperScript III using a 2:1 mix of oligo-dT and random hexamers. A synthetic immune receptor repertoire was used to gauge amplification bias, and whatever bias remained was removed computationally. Per the authors' processing: Raw reads were preprocessed to remove errors, and CDR3 was defined by IMGT conventions from the conserved cysteine to phenylalanine. Clonality was computed by normalizing Shannon entropy by log2 of the number of productive unique TCRs and subtracting the result from 1. CD4 or CD8 identity of scalp clones was inferred by cross-referencing scalp TCRbeta sequences with sorted blood CD4 and CD8 repertoires. TCRdb limited this immuneACCESS table to in-frame rearrangements with V and J called. A share of clones is missing; checked studies link under half to unresolved V genes, and the rest is unexplained. For V, J and clone size, that table is used; D and trimming come from the DNA. This sample gives roughly 200,000 clones in total; 35% to 40% of them show up just once. Together, the top ten hold around 0.48% of the sample.

The chain was built from TRBV6-5 and TRBJ1-4; the D gene lacks a confident call. The sample consisted of CD4+ T cells sorted from blood, taken between weeks 30 and 35, from a patient treated with tofacitinib. This receptor was identified in a human donor with alopecia areata. The CDR3 corresponds to CASSSSHSNEKLFF. The DNA sequence reads TGTGCCAGCAGTTCGTCCCACAGTAATGAAAAACTGTTTTTT.